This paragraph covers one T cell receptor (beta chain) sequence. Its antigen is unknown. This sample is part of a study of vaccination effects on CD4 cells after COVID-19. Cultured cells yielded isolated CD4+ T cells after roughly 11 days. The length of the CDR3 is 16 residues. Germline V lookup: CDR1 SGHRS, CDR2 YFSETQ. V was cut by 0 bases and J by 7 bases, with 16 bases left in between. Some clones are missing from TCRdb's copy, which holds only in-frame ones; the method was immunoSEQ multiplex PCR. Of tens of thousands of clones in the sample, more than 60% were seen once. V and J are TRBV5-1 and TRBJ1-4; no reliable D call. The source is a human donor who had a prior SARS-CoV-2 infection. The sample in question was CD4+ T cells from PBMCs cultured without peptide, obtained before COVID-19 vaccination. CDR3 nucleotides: TGCGCCAGCAGCTTGGGGGTGGGAAACCCCGGTGAAAAACTGTTTTTT. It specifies CASSLGVGNPGEKLFF.